What follows are 12 T cell receptor beta chains derived from one specimen sequenced in a study of early T cells in non-severe SARS-CoV-2 infection. TCRdb re-analysed the 5' RACE reads in MiXCR, keeping a single row per CDR3 protein. Seen here are roughly 53,000 distinct CDR3 sequences, more than 9% observed once, and the top ten hold 4.5%. Sequenced input: whole blood. The source of these receptors is an adult who was a healthcare worker with PCR-confirmed SARS-CoV-2 infection or an uninfected control (not recorded which).

V and J are TRBV19 and TRBJ2-1; tentatively, D is TRBD2 (5 bases). The CDR3 consists of 13 residues. Trimming took 3 bases from V and 5 from J, leaving 8 bases between them. Germline V gene data show CDR1 as LNHDA and CDR2 as SQIVND (reference sequence). CDR3 amino acids: CASSISENNEQFF. For the CDR3, the DNA is TGTGCCAGTAGTATTAGCGAGAACAATGAGCAGTTCTTC.

This clonotype showed up just a few times. This chain links TRBV3-1 with TRBJ1-3; no definite D call. CDR1 is LGHDT, CDR2 YNNKEL, per germline (reference sequence). Trimming took 9 bases from V and 4 from J, leaving 7 bases between them. The CDR3 spans 11 residues. This CDR3 reads CASTLGNTIYF. CDR3 DNA: TGTGCCAGTACCCTCGGAAACACCATATATTTT.

The table lists this clonotype with a few counts. The gene calls are TRBV6-2 or TRBV6-3 and TRBJ2-2; TRBD2 aligns across 8 bases. CDR1 is MNHEY and CDR2 is SVGEGT in the germline V gene. V was clipped by 0 bases and J by 4 bases; unmatched bases: 1. This CDR3 has 15 residues. CDR3 coding DNA: TGTGCCAGCAGTTACTCGAGCGGGAGCACCGGGGAGCTGTTTTTT. Translation: CASSYSSGSTGELFF.

CDR3 region: CASSRAGTSYEQYF. The CDR3 DNA follows: TGTGCCAGCAGCAGAGCCGGGACATCCTACGAGCAGTACTTC. The rearrangement joins TRBV7-9 to TRBJ2-7; perhaps TRBD1 as D (6 bases). V lost 5 bases and J 1 base, leaving 12 bases between the germline ends. CDR1 SEHNR and CDR2 FQNEAQ come from the germline V gene (reference sequence). This CDR3 is built from 14 residues.

This clonotype was observed at least ten times. The chain combines TRBV4-3 with TRBJ2-3; D gene ambiguous. With 0 bases removed from V and 1 base from J, the gap between germline ends came to 5 bases. The CDR3 extends over 14 amino acids. CDR1 is LGHNA and CDR2 is YSLEER in the germline V gene. DNA of the CDR3: TGCGCCAGCAGCCAAGACTACCGCACAGATACGCAGTATTTT. Its protein product is CASSQDYRTDTQYF.

Points on this clonotype: Its ends do not fully match the called genes, so a read error is possible. This chain links TRBV6-5 with TRBJ2-7; weak D call: TRBD1 (6 bases). Germline CDR1 reads MNHEY; CDR2 reads SVGAGI. CDR3 length: 15 amino acids. In DNA form, the CDR3 reads TGTGCCAGCAGGCCTGGGGGCGCCCTCTCCTACGAGCGGTACTTC. Amino acid sequence: CASRPGGALSYERYF.

The chain links TRBV4-1 to TRBJ1-5; 7 bases match TRBD1. With 4 bases clipped from V and 4 bases from J, the junction kept 10 bases outside the gene matches. Germline CDR1 MGHRA, CDR2 YSYEKL. This CDR3 has 16 amino acids. Here the CDR3 reads CASSRSTGNLNQPQHF. CDR3 DNA sequence: TGCGCCAGCAGCCGATCGACAGGGAACCTTAATCAGCCCCAGCATTTT.

The chain employs TRBV29-1 and TRBJ2-7; D is perhaps TRBD2 (6 bases). Trimming shortened V by 7 bases and J by 4 bases, and 14 bases separated the two germline ends. CDR3 size: 12 residues. CDR1 and CDR2 from the germline V gene are SQVTM and ANQGSEA. CDR3 sequence (DNA): TGCAGCGCGCGACTAGGACGGTACGAGCAGTACTTC. The encoded protein is CSARLGRYEQYF.

This clonotype was found a few times. The CDR3 region has the DNA TGTGCCAGCAACGACAGGGGGCAAGAGACCCAGTACTTC. It encodes CASNDRGQETQYF. The rearrangement links TRBV7-9 to TRBJ2-5; 9 bases are shared with TRBD1. Germline V gene lookup returns CDR1 SEHNR and CDR2 FQNEAQ (reference sequence). The CDR3 is 13 residues long. The J segment lost 2 bases and the V segment lost 7 bases, leaving 2 bases of the junction unmatched.

This clonotype was seen ten or more times. The rearrangement joins TRBV2 to TRBJ2-6; possible D gene TRBD1, 7 bases. This CDR3 is 15 amino acids long. CDR1 and CDR2 from the germline V gene are SNHLY and FYNNEI. V lost 7 bases and J lost 2, with 12 bases in between. CDR3 coding DNA: TGTGCCAGCACCACCAGGGGGGCTGGGGCCAACGTCCTGACTTTC. Its protein is CASTTRGAGANVLTF.

This clonotype showed up many times. The chain carries TRBV2 and TRBJ2-2; D is uncertain. V gave up 4 bases and J gave up 0 bases, with 9 bases separating them. This CDR3 contains 15 residues. Germline CDR1 is SNHLY and CDR2 is FYNNEI. CDR3 nucleotides: TGTGCCAGCAGTGCGAGCGTAGCGAACACCGGGGAGCTGTTTTTT. This sequence encodes CASSASVANTGELFF.

Concerning this clonotype: Just one base apart from a much larger clone, this may be a read error. The V and J genes are TRBV30 and TRBJ2-7; the match to TRBD1 covers 7 bases. In germline, CDR1 is GTSNPN, CDR2 SVGIG (reference sequence). The CDR3 runs 14 residues. Unmatched junction bases numbered 8, after V lost 3 bases and J lost 3 bases. CDR3 region: CAWRTGDEVYEQYF. CDR3 DNA sequence: TGTGCCTGGAGAACAGGGGACGAGGTCTACGAGCAGTACTTC.